This T cell receptor beta chain was identified in a study of Ad26.COV2.S vaccination and SARS-CoV-2 variants. The study, taken as a whole, reports: Similar non-spike TCR breadth was seen in vaccine and placebo recipients.

Documented treatment: roughly 18 received Ad26.COV2.S at low or high dose, single or two shots; several received placebo; per-sample allocation not given. Sampling took place 63 days after the first vaccine or placebo injection. Ad26 vector vaccine expressed Wuhan-strain SARS-CoV-2 spike. Clones were read by immunoSEQ multiplex PCR, and TCRdb kept only the in-frame ones, dropping some. The data show about 450,000 clones, approximately 92% seen once. About this clone itself: Its target is not known.

This TCR derives from a person between 18 and 59 years old who received the Ad26.COV2.S COVID-19 vaccine or a placebo. Source: peripheral blood, taken in a trial of Ad26.COV2.S vaccine versus placebo.

The CDR3 here is CASSRQAGPSTDTQYF. The CDR3, as DNA: TGCGCCAGCAGCCGCCAAGCGGGGCCTAGCACAGATACGCAGTATTTT. The V and J genes are TRBV4-3 and TRBJ2-3; 7 bases match TRBD2. The V gene's germline CDR1 is LGHNA and CDR2 YSLEER. The length of the CDR3 is 16 residues. V lost 4 bases and J lost 0; bases outside the gene matches: 7.